One and the same sample provided the 2 T cell receptor beta chains below, sequenced in a study of regulatory T cells in long-lasting Graves disease. Described time point: persistent/refractory GD, antithyroid drugs over 5 years with positive TRAb. There was RNA extracted from PBMCs, and the TCR library was made from it. Arm-PCR of CDR3 regions with iRepertoire HTBI primers generated TCR beta libraries. TCRdb re-called the multiplex PCR reads with MiXCR, one entry per CDR3 protein. Here the sample spans a few hundred thousand distinct CDR3 sequences, around a quarter being singletons. The specimen was peripheral blood mononuclear cells (PBMCs), collected when the disease was refractory, from a patient treated with antithyroid drugs. The source of these receptors is a female donor with Graves disease.

This clonotype came up once. The CDR3 does not end in the conserved phenylalanine or tryptophan, so this is likely a read error. The chain uses TRBV11-2 and TRBJ1-1, with D possibly being TRBD1 (5 bases). The CDR3 runs to 13 residues. In germline, CDR1 is SGHAT, CDR2 FQNNGV. The ends were cut back, 2 bases at V and 4 bases at J, with 8 bases in the middle. CDR3 protein: CASSLIRGTEAFL. CDR3 nucleotide sequence: TGTGCCAGCAGCTTAATTAGGGGCACTGAAGCTTTCCTT.

The V call is TRBV19, the J call TRBJ1-1, with D uncertain. Germline V gene lookup returns CDR1 LNHDA and CDR2 SQIVND (reference sequence). The CDR3 is made up of 12 amino acids. Deletions cut 5 bases from V and 6 bases from J, with 10 bases between. The CDR3 DNA sequence: TGTGCCAGTAGTCTTAGTGGAGCTGAAGCTTTCTTT. Protein sequence: CASSLSGAEAFF.